The 21 T cell receptor beta chains in this list originate from one sample, sequenced in a study. TCRdb ran MiXCR on the 5' RACE reads and lists one entry per CDR3 protein. The table has under 7,000 distinct CDR3 sequences, less than 40% seen once; the top ten hold 4.5% to 7%. Material: naive CD4+ T cells sorted from a lymph node. Specified subset: naive CD4+ T cells, CD4+CD45RA+CD25-. These receptors were taken from a female donor with breast cancer.

This clonotype is medium-sized by share. The rearrangement links TRBV25-1 to TRBJ2-3; 8 bases align to TRBD1. Germline CDR1 MGHDK, CDR2 SYGVNS. The V segment lost 2 bases and the J segment 1 base; nucleotides outside the gene matches: 8. CDR3 length: 17 residues. Written as DNA, the CDR3 is TGTGCCAGCAGTGAACCCTCGGACAGGGATCGCACAGATACGCAGTATTTT. This sequence encodes CASSEPSDRDRTDTQYF. The full variable domain, with the rest looked up from reference TRBV25-1 and TRBJ2-3, is EADIYQTPRYLVIGTGKKITLECSQTMGHDKMYWYQQDPGMELHLIHYSYGVNSTEKGDLSSESTVSRIRTEHFPLTLESARPSHTSQYLCASSEPSDRDRTDTQYFGPGTRLTVL.

This clonotype is classed as medium-sized (0.01 to 0.1%). V gene TRBV7-2 combines with J gene TRBJ2-5, with D possibly being TRBD2 (5 bases). The germline CDR1 and CDR2 sequences are SGHTA and FQGNSA. The CDR3 is 14 amino acids. Deletions cut 1 base from V and 2 bases from J, with 8 bases between. The CDR3 loop reads CASSLGRGQETQYF. CDR3 DNA: TGTGCCAGCAGCTTAGGTCGAGGGCAAGAGACCCAGTACTTC.

This clonotype qualifies as medium-sized (0.01 to 0.1%). V is TRBV7-9 and J is TRBJ2-7, with 9 bases fitting TRBD1. The germline V gene has CDR1 SEHNR and CDR2 FQNEAQ (reference sequence). The CDR3 has 17 amino acids. J gave up 3 bases and V 2 bases, and 11 bases lay outside the gene matches. Here the CDR3 DNA reads TGTGCCAGCAGCTTATTCCGTGGGACAGGGACGAACTACGAGCAGTACTTC. Amino acids: CASSLFRGTGTNYEQYF.

By share of the sample, this clonotype is large. This rearrangement joins TRBV7-2 to TRBJ1-3; tentative D call: TRBD1 (6 bases). V was trimmed by 1 base and J by 1 base, leaving 8 bases between them. This CDR3 comprises 15 residues. Germline V gene data show CDR1 as SGHTA and CDR2 as FQGNSA. CDR3: CASSLGGASGNTIYF. Written as DNA, the CDR3 is TGTGCCAGCAGCTTAGGGGGGGCATCTGGAAACACCATATATTTT. Looking up the rest from reference TRBV7-2 and TRBJ1-3 gives the full variable domain: GAGVSQSPSNKVTEKGKDVELRCDPISGHTALYWYRQSLGQGLEFLIYFQGNSAPDKSGLPSDRFSAERTGGSVSTLTIQRTQQEDSAVYLCASSLGGASGNTIYFGEGSWLTVV.

J is TRBJ2-4 and V is TRBV6-2 or TRBV6-3, with a tentative D call TRBD2 (5 bases). Per germline, CDR1 MNHEY and CDR2 SVGEGT. V shed 4 bases and J shed 0 bases, with 7 bases lying between them. This CDR3 region has 14 residues. CDR3 sequence: CASSWAGAKNIQYF. The CDR3 DNA sequence: TGTGCCAGCAGTTGGGCGGGAGCCAAAAACATTCAGTACTTC.

V usage is TRBV4-2 and J usage is TRBJ2-5; D remains ambiguous. CDR3 size: 12 residues. V was pared by 8 bases and J by 0 bases, with 7 bases between. In germline, CDR1 is LGHNA, CDR2 YNFKEQ. The CDR3 nucleotides are TGTGCCAGCGGCCCAAACCAAGAGACCCAGTACTTC. Its protein product is CASGPNQETQYF.

This clonotype has just a few counts. The CDR3 is CAQGQGALGTEAFF. For the CDR3, the DNA is TGTGCCCAGGGGCAGGGGGCGTTGGGCACTGAAGCTTTCTTT. This chain uses TRBV30 with TRBJ1-1; 8 nucleotides match TRBD1. Trimming removed 8 bases from V and 4 bases from J; junction bases left unmatched: 12. CDR1 GTSNPN and CDR2 SVGIG come from the germline V gene (reference sequence). The CDR3 runs 14 residues.

The chain uses TRBV20-1 and TRBJ2-3, with D possibly being TRBD1 (6 bases). The germline CDR1 and CDR2 sequences are DFQATT and SNEGSKA (reference sequence). The CDR3 is made up of 11 amino acids. V lost 5 bases, J lost 7 bases, and 10 bases lay in between. The CDR3 is CSALDRNTQYF. CDR3 nucleotides: TGCAGTGCTCTGGACAGAAATACGCAGTATTTT.

In regard to this clonotype: This may come from a read error, since a much larger clone is one base off. This chain connects TRBV4-1 to TRBJ2-3; tentative D call: TRBD2 (6 bases). Trimming took off 4 bases at V and 1 base at J, with 18 bases between the two ends. The CDR3 is 17 amino acids. Per germline, CDR1 MGHRA and CDR2 YSYEKL. CDR3 sequence: CASSPPEGHRGTDTQYF. CDR3 DNA sequence: TGCGCCAGCAGCCCCCCGGAGGGCCACCGGGGCACAGATACGCAGTATTTT.

In the case of this clonotype: The junction differs from germline at one of its ends, possibly a read error. V usage is TRBV12-3 or TRBV12-4 and J usage is TRBJ1-5; TRBD1 might be the D (5 bases). The CDR3 length is 13 residues. The CDR3, as DNA: TGTGCCAGCAGTCTCACGGACAATCAGTCCCAGCATTTT. This translates into CASSLTDNQSQHF.

Comments on this clonotype: A much larger clone lies one base from this, so it may be a read error. V gene TRBV12-3 or TRBV12-4 combines with J gene TRBJ2-2; possibly TRBD2 for D (6 bases). Trimming shortened V by 6 bases and J by 3 bases, and 17 bases separated the two germline ends. The CDR3 extends over 16 amino acids. The CDR3 here is CASSRRDSTYTGELFF. DNA for the CDR3: TGTGCCAGCAGCCGCCGGGACTCCACATACACCGGGGAGCTGTTTTTT.

This clonotype has more than one count but fewer than ten. J is TRBJ2-3 and V is TRBV4-1; 12 nucleotides agree with TRBD2. The CDR3 sequence is 17 residues long. CDR1 is MGHRA and CDR2 is YSYEKL in the germline V gene. Trimming took 4 bases from V and 5 from J; bases not matched to a gene: 10. The CDR3 region is CASSPVLTSGRLDTQYF. The CDR3 DNA reads TGCGCCAGCAGCCCAGTACTGACTAGCGGGAGACTAGATACGCAGTATTTT.

This clonotype was observed a few times. V is TRBV7-2 and J is TRBJ2-5, with D possibly being TRBD1 or TRBD2 (7 bases each). Germline V gene data show CDR1 as SGHTA and CDR2 as FQGNSA. The germline V and J ends were trimmed by 1 base and 3 bases, with 12 bases remaining between them. CDR3 size: 15 residues. CDR3 coding DNA: TGTGCCAGCAGCTTAGGGGGGGGACAGAAAGAGACCCAGTACTTC. It translates to CASSLGGGQKETQYF.

The chain has TRBV3-1 and TRBJ2-7; the match to TRBD1 covers 10 bases. This CDR3 contains 13 residues. From germline, CDR1 is LGHDT and CDR2 YNNKEL (reference sequence). V lost 2 bases to trimming and J lost 6 bases; unmatched junction nucleotides: 1. Here the CDR3 reads CASSQRTGGEQYF. The CDR3, as DNA: TGTGCCAGCAGCCAAAGGACAGGGGGCGAGCAGTACTTC.

This clonotype turned up a few times. The V call is TRBV30, the J call TRBJ2-7; D is unresolved. The germline V gene has CDR1 GTSNPN and CDR2 SVGIG (reference sequence). The CDR3 consists of 13 residues. V shed 5 bases and J shed 5 bases, with 16 bases lying between them. CDR3 DNA: TGTGCCTGGGGTCTTTCCCCTGTCGACGAGCAGTACTTC. Its translation: CAWGLSPVDEQYF.

By its share, this clonotype is medium-sized. The chain links TRBV6-5 to TRBJ1-4; 9 nucleotides agree with TRBD1. V gave up 2 bases and J gave up 8 bases; unmatched junction bases: 6. The CDR3 runs to 15 residues. Per the germline V gene, CDR1 is MNHEY and CDR2 is SVGAGI. The CDR3 sequence is CASSYKPGQGEKLFF. CDR3 nucleotide sequence: TGTGCCAGCAGTTACAAGCCCGGACAGGGGGAAAAACTGTTTTTT.

In this sample, this clonotype turned up a few times. The V and J genes are TRBV20-1 and TRBJ2-1; D possibly corresponds to TRBD1 (6 bases). This CDR3 spans 15 amino acids. Germline CDR1 reads DFQATT; CDR2 reads SNEGSKA (reference sequence). V was clipped by 5 bases and J by 0 bases, with 14 bases between them. The CDR3 here is CSAWAGQSSYNEQFF. The CDR3 nucleotides are TGCAGTGCTTGGGCAGGACAGAGCTCCTACAATGAGCAGTTCTTC.

The V and J genes are TRBV18 and TRBJ1-6; D not resolved. Trimming removed 3 bases at V and 9 bases at J, with 9 bases between. The CDR3 sequence is 13 residues long. CDR1 and CDR2 from the germline V gene are KGHSH and LQKENI. The CDR3 region has the DNA TGTGCCAGCTCACCGGAACAAAGTTCACCCCTCCACTTT. It encodes CASSPEQSSPLHF.

The sample holds a few counts of this clonotype. The chain links TRBV12-3 or TRBV12-4 to TRBJ1-1, with 7 bases lining up with TRBD1. V lost 0 bases to trimming and J lost 0 bases; unmatched junction nucleotides: 1. This CDR3 has 15 amino acids. The CDR3 bases are TGTGCCAGCAGTTTAGCCGGGACAGTGAACACTGAAGCTTTCTTT. It yields the protein CASSLAGTVNTEAFF.

The chain carries TRBV12-3 or TRBV12-4 and TRBJ2-7; 7 bases are a match to TRBD2. This CDR3 has 15 residues. Trimming took 9 bases from V and 5 from J; bases not matched to a gene: 16. CDR3 nucleotides: TGTGCCAGTCCCTGCGCGCGGGAGTTCATCGACGAGCAGTACGTC. It codes for CASPCAREFIDEQYV.

This clonotype has more than one count but fewer than ten. The J gene is TRBJ2-7, the V gene TRBV5-6, with 15 bases fitting TRBD2. The CDR3 runs 16 residues. J lost 7 bases, V lost 4 bases, and 9 bases had no gene match. In germline, CDR1 is SGHDT, CDR2 YYEEEE. CDR3 sequence: CASSPGLAGGPGEQYF. CDR3 sequence (DNA): TGTGCCAGCAGCCCAGGACTAGCGGGAGGGCCGGGGGAGCAGTACTTC.